The 8 T cell receptor beta chains listed next were all sequenced from one sample in a study of early T cells in non-severe SARS-CoV-2 infection. TCRdb used MiXCR to reprocess the 5' RACE reads, holding one entry per CDR3 protein. Of tens of thousands of distinct CDR3 sequences listed, 10% were seen once; the top ten hold about 4.4%. Sequencing was carried out using whole blood. These receptors all come from an adult who was a healthcare worker with PCR-confirmed SARS-CoV-2 infection or an uninfected control (not recorded which).

CDR3 in amino acids: CAARPGQGTYEQFF. The CDR3 DNA sequence: TGTGCCGCTAGACCAGGACAGGGTACCTATGAGCAGTTCTTC. The V gene is TRBV6-6, the J gene TRBJ2-1, with 8 nucleotides matching TRBD1. CDR3 length equals 14 residues. The germline V gene has CDR1 MNHNY and CDR2 SVGAGI (reference sequence). The ends lost 11 bases at V and 8 bases at J; junction bases unmatched: 14.

V usage is TRBV20-1 and J usage is TRBJ1-4; 9 nucleotides align to TRBD1. This CDR3 is 12 amino acids long. Germline V gene sequence: CDR1 DFQATT, CDR2 SNEGSKA (reference sequence). V lost 5 bases and J lost 5; bases outside the gene matches: 0. CDR3: CSAGQGNEKLFF. The CDR3 DNA sequence: TGCAGTGCTGGACAGGGGAATGAAAAACTGTTTTTT.

This clonotype showed up many times. The chain combines TRBV11-2 with TRBJ2-7; a weak D match, TRBD1 (5 bases). Germline CDR1 and CDR2: SGHAT and FQNNGV. V lost 5 bases, J lost 2 bases, and 10 bases lay in between. CDR3 length equals 13 residues. The CDR3 coding sequence is TGTGCCAGCAGCCCCCGACAGACCTACGAGCAGTACTTC. As protein: CASSPRQTYEQYF.

Many counts were recorded for this clonotype. The V gene is TRBV11-2, the J gene TRBJ2-7, with D possibly called TRBD1 or TRBD2 (6 bases each). The CDR3 contains 17 residues. The V gene lost 5 bases and the J gene lost 2 bases, with 22 bases spanning the gap. Germline V lookup: CDR1 SGHAT, CDR2 FQNNGV. CDR3 sequence: CASSPGIGGRMTYEQYF. Written as DNA, the CDR3 is TGTGCCAGCAGCCCAGGGATCGGGGGCCGGATGACCTACGAGCAGTACTTC.

This clonotype was seen at least ten times. An end of the junction does not agree with germline; a read error may underlie this. The rearrangement joins TRBV7-8 to TRBJ2-3; 12 positions match TRBD2. Germline loops: CDR1 SGHVS, CDR2 FQNEAQ. The CDR3 runs 15 residues. The CDR3 loop reads CASSLAGGPTDTQYF. The CDR3 coding sequence is TGTGCCAGCAGCCTAGCGGGGGGGCCCACAGATACGCAGTATTTT.

The genes are TRBV3-1 and TRBJ1-4; D perhaps matches TRBD1 (5 bases). The CDR3 is 13 residues long. The germline gives CDR1 LGHDT, CDR2 YNNKEL (reference sequence). Trimming took 4 bases from V and 2 from J, leaving 5 bases between them. CDR3 nucleotide sequence: TGTGCCAGCAGCCGACAGACTAATGAAAAACTGTTTTTT. Protein: CASSRQTNEKLFF.

This clonotype came up many times. The J gene is TRBJ1-5, the V gene TRBV20-1, with 7 bases that match TRBD1. Looked up from germline, CDR1 is DFQATT and CDR2 is SNEGSKA (reference sequence). V shed 4 bases and J 0 bases; nucleotides not matched to a gene: 12. The CDR3 consists of 17 residues. CDR3 residues: CSATRGPTPYSNQPQHF. CDR3 sequence (DNA): TGCAGTGCTACAAGGGGGCCGACCCCATATAGCAATCAGCCCCAGCATTTT.

Ten or more counts support this clonotype. The chain joins TRBV29-1 to TRBJ2-3, with TRBD1 matching over 10 bases. Trimming at V came to 7 bases and at J to 6 bases, leaving 4 bases not matched to a gene. Germline V gene sequence: CDR1 SQVTM, CDR2 ANQGSEA. The CDR3 is 12 residues long. The DNA of the CDR3 is TGCAGCGCTGGGACAGGGGAGGATACGCAGTATTTT. Translated, it gives CSAGTGEDTQYF.